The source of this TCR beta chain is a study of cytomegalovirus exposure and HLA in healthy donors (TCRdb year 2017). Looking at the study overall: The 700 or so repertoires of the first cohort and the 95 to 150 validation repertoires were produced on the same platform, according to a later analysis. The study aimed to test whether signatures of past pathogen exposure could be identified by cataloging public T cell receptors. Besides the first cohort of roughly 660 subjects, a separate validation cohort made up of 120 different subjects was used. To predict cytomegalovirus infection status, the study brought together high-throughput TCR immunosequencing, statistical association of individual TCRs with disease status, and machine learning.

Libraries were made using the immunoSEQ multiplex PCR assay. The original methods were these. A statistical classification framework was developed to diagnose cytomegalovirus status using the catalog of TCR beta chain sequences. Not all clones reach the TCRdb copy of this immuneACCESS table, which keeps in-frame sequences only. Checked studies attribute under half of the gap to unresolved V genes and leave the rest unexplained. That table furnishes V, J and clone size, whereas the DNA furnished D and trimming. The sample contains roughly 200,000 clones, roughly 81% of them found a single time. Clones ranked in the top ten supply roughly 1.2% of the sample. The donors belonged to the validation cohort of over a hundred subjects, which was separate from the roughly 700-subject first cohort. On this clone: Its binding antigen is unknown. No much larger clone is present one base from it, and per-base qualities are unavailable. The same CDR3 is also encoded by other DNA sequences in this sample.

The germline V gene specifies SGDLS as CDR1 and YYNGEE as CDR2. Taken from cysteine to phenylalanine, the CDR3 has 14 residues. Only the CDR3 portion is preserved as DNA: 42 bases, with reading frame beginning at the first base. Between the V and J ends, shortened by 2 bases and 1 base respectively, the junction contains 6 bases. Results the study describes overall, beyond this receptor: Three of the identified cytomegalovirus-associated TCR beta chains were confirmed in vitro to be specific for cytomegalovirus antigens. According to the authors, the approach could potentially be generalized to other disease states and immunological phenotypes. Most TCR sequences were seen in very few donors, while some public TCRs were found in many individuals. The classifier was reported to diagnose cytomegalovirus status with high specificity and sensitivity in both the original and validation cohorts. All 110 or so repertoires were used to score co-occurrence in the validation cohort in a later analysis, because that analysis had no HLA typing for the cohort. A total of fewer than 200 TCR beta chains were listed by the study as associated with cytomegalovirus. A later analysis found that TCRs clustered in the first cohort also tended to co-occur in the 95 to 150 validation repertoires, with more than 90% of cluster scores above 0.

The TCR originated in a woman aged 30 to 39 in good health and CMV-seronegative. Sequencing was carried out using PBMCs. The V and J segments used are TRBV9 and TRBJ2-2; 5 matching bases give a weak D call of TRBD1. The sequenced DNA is TGTGCCAGCAGCGTGGGGCAGAACACCGGGGAGCTGTTTTTT. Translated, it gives CASSVGQNTGELFF.